These T cell receptor beta chains were read from a single sample in a study of OX40 agonist ivuxolimab in advanced cancers. Using immunoSEQ multiplex PCR, the repertoire was profiled, and TCRdb retains in-frame clones only, with some absent. The sample contains some 31,000 clones, more than 75% of which appear only once. Sequenced material: CD4+ or CD8+ T cells sorted from blood, taken in a trial of the OX40 agonist ivuxolimab. The origin of the receptors is an adult with an advanced solid tumor such as melanoma, head and neck, liver or kidney cancer. Each CDR3 is given with its conserved first and last residue. D genes are given only for firm matches. Only some rows state a clone size, as once, few, many or a class for expanded clones.

clone size: NA; V gene: TRBV19; D gene: NA; J gene: TRBJ2-5; CDR3 DNA: TGTGCCAGTAGTATCGGCTCCGAAGAGACCCAGTACTTC; CDR3 protein: CASSIGSEETQYF
clone size: once; V gene: TRBV10-3; D gene: NA; J gene: TRBJ2-1; CDR3 DNA: TGTGCCATCAGTGACCCGGGGCAGCCATACAATGAGCAGTTCTTC; CDR3 protein: CAISDPGQPYNEQFF
clone size: NA; V gene: TRBV19; D gene: NA; J gene: TRBJ1-3; CDR3 DNA: TGTGCCAGTAGTATAGATCGGCCGGACACAAGCTCTGGAAACACCATATATTTT; CDR3 protein: CASSIDRPDTSSGNTIYF
clone size: NA; V gene: TRBV5-4; D gene: NA; J gene: TRBJ2-3; CDR3 DNA: TGTGCCAGCCATCGACTAATGGGCACAGATACGCAGTATTTT; CDR3 protein: CASHRLMGTDTQYF
clone size: NA; V gene: TRBV27; D gene: NA; J gene: TRBJ1-2; CDR3 DNA: TGTGCCAGCAGTTTATCGATGACAGGCTATGGCTACACCTTC; CDR3 protein: CASSLSMTGYGYTF
clone size: NA; V gene: TRBV27; D gene: TRBD2; J gene: TRBJ2-3; CDR3 DNA: TGTGCCAGCAGTTTAGGGACTAGCGGGAGACCAGATACGCAGTATTTT; CDR3 protein: CASSLGTSGRPDTQYF
clone size: NA; V gene: TRBV5-1; D gene: TRBD1; J gene: TRBJ1-4; CDR3 DNA: TGCGCCAGCAGCTTACTCCCGGGACAGGGCCCGAATGATGAAAAACTGTTTTTT; CDR3 protein: CASSLLPGQGPNDEKLFF
clone size: NA; V gene: TRBV29-1; D gene: NA; J gene: TRBJ2-7; CDR3 DNA: TGCAGCTCAAGGGGGGGGGCAGAAGACCACTACGAGCAGTACTTC; CDR3 protein: CSSRGGAEDHYEQYF
clone size: NA; V gene: TRBV15; D gene: NA; J gene: TRBJ1-5; CDR3 DNA: TGTGCCACCAGCAGAGGGGGATCGGTGCAGCCCCAGCATTTT; CDR3 protein: CATSRGGSVQPQHF
clone size: NA; V gene: TRBV28; D gene: NA; J gene: TRBJ1-3; CDR3 DNA: TGTGCCAGCAGCTCGCCGGTGGACCTAAACACCATATATTTT; CDR3 protein: CASSSPVDLNTIYF
clone size: NA; V gene: TRBV29-1; D gene: TRBD2; J gene: TRBJ2-1; CDR3 DNA: TGCAGCGTGGGACTACCTCTATACAATGAGCAGTTCTTC; CDR3 protein: CSVGLPLYNEQFF
clone size: NA; V gene: TRBV2; D gene: TRBD1; J gene: TRBJ2-3; CDR3 DNA: TGTGCCAGCAGTGGTATGGGACAGGGCACAGATACGCAGTATTTT; CDR3 protein: CASSGMGQGTDTQYF
clone size: NA; V gene: TRBV29-1; D gene: NA; J gene: TRBJ2-2; CDR3 DNA: TGCAGCGTTGAAGAGCCTAGGGGCACCGGGGAGCTGTTTTTT; CDR3 protein: CSVEEPRGTGELFF
clone size: NA; V gene: TRBV11-1; D gene: TRBD1; J gene: TRBJ2-7; CDR3 DNA: TGTGCCAGCAGCCTGGGACAGGGTAGACACGAGCAGTACTTC; CDR3 protein: CASSLGQGRHEQYF
clone size: NA; V gene: TRBV5-1; D gene: TRBD2; J gene: TRBJ2-3; CDR3 DNA: TGCGCCAGCAGCTCATCCCCTAGCGGGAGGGCATCGGATACGCAGTATTTT; CDR3 protein: CASSSSPSGRASDTQYF
clone size: NA; V gene: TRBV6-1; D gene: NA; J gene: TRBJ1-3; CDR3 DNA: TGTGCCAGCAGTGAATCGGCAGCCGAGGTATACACCATATATTTT; CDR3 protein: CASSESAAEVYTIYF